This T cell receptor (beta chain) was recovered during a study of blood T cell repertoires in COVID-19. The length of the CDR3 is 13 residues. CDR1 and CDR2 (germline): SNHLY, FYNNEI. The V gene lost 8 bases and the J gene lost 2 bases, with 12 bases spanning the gap. The method was immunoSEQ multiplex PCR; TCRdb's version includes in-frame clones alone and lacks a portion of them. The sample includes under 200,000 clones, roughly 85% of them seen just once. The genes are TRBV2 and TRBJ1-1; D remains unclear. The sequenced sample consisted of peripheral blood. This sequence originates from a man in his 60s with active or convalescent COVID-19. The CDR3 nucleotides read TGTGCCAGCGGGAGACTTATAAACACTGAAGCTTTCTTT. Residues: CASGRLINTEAFF.